A selection of T cell receptor beta chains follows, all from one sample in a study of shared clonotypes between healthy human individuals. Only in-frame clones appear in the TCRdb table, and some are missing; sequencing was by immunoSEQ multiplex PCR. Among roughly 490,000 clones, around 79% were seen once, and the ten largest hold around 12%. The sequenced sample consisted of PBMCs. Receptor source: a middle-aged woman in good health. Some clones in this sample may be carry-over from other donors' samples. Each CDR3 is given with its conserved first and last residue. The order of the fields is V gene, CDR3 protein.

V: TRBV11-2
CDR3: CASSFITPNTEAFF

V: TRBV18
CDR3: CASSPTGGLGRNTEAFF

V: TRBV6-1
CDR3: CATEGGYRGKQYF

V: TRBV5-1
CDR3: CASSLERATDTQYF

V: TRBV11-2
CDR3: CASSSGQAGQPQHF

V: TRBV6-5
CDR3: CASSPRDRGTGELFF

V: TRBV5-4
CDR3: CASSFQRELGTDTQYF

V: TRBV7-2
CDR3: CASSHQSTASYEQYF

V: TRBV7-2
CDR3: CASRWDRGGTQYF

V: TRBV18
CDR3: CASSPRTAGELFF

V: TRBV6-6
CDR3: CASSPGTNYGYTF

V: TRBV28
CDR3: CASRTGWNTEAFF

V: TRBV6-1
CDR3: CASTLRGGLAQYF

V: TRBV7-3
CDR3: CASSGGLETDTQYF

V: TRBV2
CDR3: CAGSRGRSSYEQYF

V: TRBV5-1
CDR3: CASSLGSGRETQYF

V: TRBV4-1
CDR3: CASSQAQGGETQYF

V: TRBV27
CDR3: CASSSQQGADGYTF

V: TRBV19
CDR3: CASSMLRSTDTQYF

V: TRBV7-2
CDR3: CASSSYRAYGYTF

V: TRBV7-2
CDR3: CASSLGGSLTEAFF

V: TRBV10-3
CDR3: CAIRRDSRADTQYF